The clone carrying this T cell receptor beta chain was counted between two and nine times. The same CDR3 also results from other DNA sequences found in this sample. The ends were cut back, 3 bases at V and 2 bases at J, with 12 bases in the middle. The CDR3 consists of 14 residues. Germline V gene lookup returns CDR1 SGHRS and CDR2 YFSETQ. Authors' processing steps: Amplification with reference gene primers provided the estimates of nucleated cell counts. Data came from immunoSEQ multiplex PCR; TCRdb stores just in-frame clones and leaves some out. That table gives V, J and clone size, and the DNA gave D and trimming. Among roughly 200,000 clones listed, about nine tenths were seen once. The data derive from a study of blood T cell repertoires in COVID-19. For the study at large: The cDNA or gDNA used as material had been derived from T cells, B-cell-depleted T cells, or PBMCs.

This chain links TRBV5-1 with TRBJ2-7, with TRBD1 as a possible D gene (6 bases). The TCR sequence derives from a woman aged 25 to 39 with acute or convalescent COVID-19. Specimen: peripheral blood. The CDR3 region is CASSSGQRTYEQYF. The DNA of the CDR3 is TGCGCCAGCAGCTCCGGACAGCGAACCTACGAGCAGTACTTC.